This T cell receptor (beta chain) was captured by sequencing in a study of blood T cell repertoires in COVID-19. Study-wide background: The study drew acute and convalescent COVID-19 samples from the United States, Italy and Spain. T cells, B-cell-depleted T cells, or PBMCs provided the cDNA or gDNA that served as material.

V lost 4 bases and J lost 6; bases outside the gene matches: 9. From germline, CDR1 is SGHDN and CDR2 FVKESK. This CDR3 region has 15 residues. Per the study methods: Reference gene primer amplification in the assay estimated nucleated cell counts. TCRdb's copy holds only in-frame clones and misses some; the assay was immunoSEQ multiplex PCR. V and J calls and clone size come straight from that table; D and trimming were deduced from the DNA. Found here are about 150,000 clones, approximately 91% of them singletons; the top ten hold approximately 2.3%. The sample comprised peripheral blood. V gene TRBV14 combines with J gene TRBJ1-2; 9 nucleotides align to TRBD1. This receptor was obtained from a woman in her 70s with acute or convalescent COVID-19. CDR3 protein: CASSPGGTGLHGYTF. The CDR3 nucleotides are TGTGCCAGCAGCCCAGGCGGGACAGGGCTCCATGGCTACACCTTC.